A single sample is the source of the 2 T cell receptor beta chains below, sequenced in a study of OX40 agonist ivuxolimab in advanced cancers. TCRdb's table, derived via immunoSEQ multiplex PCR, lists solely in-frame clones and lacks some. The sample consists of about 46,000 clones, about nine tenths of them appearing once. This sample comprised CD4+ or CD8+ T cells sorted from blood, obtained in a trial of the OX40 agonist ivuxolimab. The receptors shown here come from an adult with an advanced solid tumor such as melanoma, head and neck, liver or kidney cancer.

V gene TRBV9 combines with J gene TRBJ1-5; a possible D gene is TRBD1 (5 bases). The V gene lost 3 bases and the J gene lost 7 bases, with 11 bases spanning the gap. The CDR3 has 13 residues. Germline CDR1 is SGDLS and CDR2 is YYNGEE. CDR3 amino acids: CASSAGEGQPQHF. CDR3 DNA: TGTGCCAGCAGCGCCGGGGAGGGGCAGCCCCAGCATTTT.

The rearrangement joins TRBV6-1 to TRBJ2-2; 8 nucleotides agree with TRBD1. This CDR3 region has 13 residues. The J segment lost 4 bases and the V segment lost 7 bases, leaving 2 bases of the junction unmatched. CDR1 MNHNS and CDR2 SASEGT come from the germline V gene. CDR3 coding DNA: TGTGCCAGCAATGGACAGGGCACCGGGGAGCTGTTTTTT. It yields the protein CASNGQGTGELFF.